A single sample is the source of the 21 T cell receptor beta chains below, sequenced in a study of cytomegalovirus exposure and HLA in healthy donors. A multiplex PCR was run with 60 Vbeta primers and 13 Jbeta primers. Here immunoSEQ multiplex PCR was the method, and the copy in TCRdb shows in-frame clones only, minus some. In the table there are about 200,000 clones, about 80% of which are singletons. The sequenced sample was PBMCs. The origin of the receptors is a woman aged 25 to 39 in good health and CMV-seronegative.

The rearrangement links TRBV5-1 to TRBJ1-1; D call uncertain. This CDR3 is 15 amino acids long. V lost 1 base, J lost 8 bases, and 18 bases lay in between. CDR1 is SGHRS and CDR2 is YFSETQ in the germline V gene. The CDR3 DNA reads as TGCGCCAGCAGCTTGTTAGTCTCCCCCCTTGCGGAAGCTTTCTTT. Translated: CASSLLVSPLAEAFF.

The V call is TRBV25-1, the J call TRBJ2-1; a possible D gene is TRBD1 (5 bases). The V and J ends lost 3 bases and 3 bases respectively, with 15 bases between them. The CDR3 is 16 amino acids. Germline V gene data show CDR1 as MGHDK and CDR2 as SYGVNS. CDR3 DNA sequence: TGTGCCAGCAGTGATAAGTGGGATAGGGGCTACAATGAGCAGTTCTTC. It specifies CASSDKWDRGYNEQFF.

The V gene is TRBV15, the J gene TRBJ2-7, with 7 nucleotides matching TRBD1. V lost 3 bases to trimming and J lost 3 bases; unmatched junction nucleotides: 5. Germline V gives CDR1 LNHNV, CDR2 YYDKDF (reference sequence). The CDR3 sequence is 14 residues long. The CDR3 coding sequence is TGTGCCACCAGCAGTACAGGGGTCGTCTACGAGCAGTACTTC. This translates into CATSSTGVVYEQYF.

The CDR3: CASSLTRGSNTEAFF. The CDR3 bases are TGTGCCAGCAGTTTAACAAGGGGGTCGAACACTGAAGCTTTCTTT. The gene calls are TRBV27 and TRBJ1-1; D is possibly TRBD1 (6 bases). The CDR3 runs 15 residues. V was pared by 2 bases and J by 1 base, with 11 bases between. The germline gives CDR1 MNHEY, CDR2 SMNVEV (reference sequence).

V and J are TRBV5-1 and TRBJ2-5; D gene uncertain. CDR1 and CDR2 from the germline V gene are SGHRS and YFSETQ. Trimming shortened V by 0 bases and J by 4 bases, and 25 bases separated the two germline ends. The CDR3 runs 19 residues. CDR3 coding DNA: TGCGCCAGCAGCTTGGGTGTCGGCAGAGGCATCGAAGAAGTAGAGACCCAGTACTTC. Its translation: CASSLGVGRGIEEVETQYF.

CDR3 coding DNA: TGTGCCAGCAGCCAAGATCGCGGTCAGGGAGGGGCTCGTGAAGCTTTCTTT. It yields the protein CASSQDRGQGGAREAFF. This rearrangement joins TRBV4-2 to TRBJ1-1; a possible D gene is TRBD1 (5 bases). The germline V and J ends were trimmed by 0 bases and 7 bases, with 21 bases remaining between them. Germline CDR1 LGHNA, CDR2 YNFKEQ. The CDR3 has 17 residues.

This clone has only one observation. Written as DNA, the CDR3 is TGTGCCAGTAGGACCCAGGGGAAAACCGGGGCCCAGTACTTC. Residues: CASRTQGKTGAQYF. The chain joins TRBV19 to TRBJ2-5, with D perhaps TRBD1 (6 bases). Germline CDR1 is LNHDA and CDR2 is SQIVND (reference sequence). This CDR3 has 14 amino acids. Trimming took 6 bases from V and 9 from J, leaving 20 bases between them.

This clone is a singleton in its sample. This chain uses TRBV19 with TRBJ2-3; tentatively, D is TRBD1 (6 bases). The CDR3 totals 14 residues. Germline lookup yields CDR1 LNHDA and CDR2 SQIVND (reference sequence). Trimming pared 5 bases from V and 1 base from J, leaving 10 bases between. For the CDR3, the DNA is TGTGCCAGTAGTTTGGACAGAGGCACAGATACGCAGTATTTT. Amino acids: CASSLDRGTDTQYF.

The chain couples TRBV27 to TRBJ1-5; 7 bases fit TRBD1. This CDR3 spans 13 amino acids. Trimming removed 2 bases from V and 7 bases from J; junction bases left unmatched: 2. Looked up from germline, CDR1 is MNHEY and CDR2 is SMNVEV (reference sequence). CDR3 sequence (DNA): TGTGCCAGCAGTTTAACAGGGGAACAGCCCCAGCATTTT. It is translated as CASSLTGEQPQHF.

This clone was seen only a few times. The gene calls are TRBV10-3 and TRBJ1-2; 7 bases line up with TRBD1. The V gene end was trimmed by 3 bases and the J gene end by 0 bases; junction bases not matched to a gene: 7. CDR3 length: 16 residues. The germline gives CDR1 ENHRY, CDR2 SYGVKD. The CDR3 DNA reads as TGTGCCATCAGTGAAATAATGGGACAGACTAACTATGGCTACACCTTC. This codes for CAISEIMGQTNYGYTF.

The chain has TRBV6-4 and TRBJ1-5; TRBD1 might be the D (6 bases). CDR3 length: 16 residues. CDR1 is MRHNA and CDR2 is SNTAGT in the germline V gene. V was pared by 3 bases and J by 1 base, with 13 bases between. CDR3 sequence reads: CASSDHREGSNQPQHF. The CDR3 nucleotides are TGTGCCAGCAGTGATCACAGGGAAGGAAGCAATCAGCCCCAGCATTTT.

The sample holds one count of this clone. The rearrangement links TRBV7-6 to TRBJ2-7, with TRBD2 matching 10 bases. The CDR3 sequence is 16 residues long. Trimming at V came to 1 base and at J to 1 base, leaving 4 bases not matched to a gene. Germline V lookup: CDR1 SGHVS, CDR2 FNYEAQ. DNA for the CDR3: TGTGCCAGCAGCTTAGAGTCTAGCGGGAGATCCTACGAGCAGTACTTC. Its protein is CASSLESSGRSYEQYF.

J is TRBJ1-1 and V is TRBV12-5; 8 nucleotides match TRBD1. CDR1 is LGHNT and CDR2 is FRNRAP in the germline V gene. The trim removed 5 bases at V and 9 bases at J, leaving 5 bases unmatched. CDR3 length: 12 residues. In DNA, the CDR3 is TGTGCTAGTGGTCCAGGGGGCGCTCAAGCTTTCTTT. Its translation is CASGPGGAQAFF. Full variable domain (rest looked up from reference TRBV12-5 and TRBJ1-1): DARVTQTPRHKVTEMGQEVTMRCQPILGHNTVFWYRQTMMQGLELLAYFRNRAPLDDSGMPKDRFSAEMPDATLATLKIQPSEPRDSAVYFCASGPGGAQAFFGQGTRLTVV.

This chain joins TRBV5-1 and TRBJ2-2, with D hard to call. Germline CDR1 and CDR2: SGHRS and YFSETQ. This CDR3 contains 14 residues. Deletions cut 0 bases from V and 6 bases from J, with 9 bases between. CDR3 loop: CASSLGSGAGELFF. The CDR3 DNA sequence: TGCGCCAGCAGCTTGGGGAGTGGCGCCGGGGAGCTGTTTTTT.

This rearrangement joins TRBV5-1 to TRBJ2-7; D might be TRBD2 (6 bases). The length of the CDR3 is 17 residues. Germline CDR1 SGHRS, CDR2 YFSETQ. The ends were cut back, 4 bases at V and 1 base at J, with 21 bases in the middle. CDR3 nucleotide sequence: TGCGCCAGCAGCCCCATGCCCCCCGGGACTGCGTCCTACGAGCAGTACTTC. Its protein is CASSPMPPGTASYEQYF. Based on the CDR3 plus reference TRBV5-1 and TRBJ2-7, the full variable domain is KAGVTQTPRYLIKTRGQQVTLSCSPISGHRSVSWYQQTPGQGLQFLFEYFSETQRNKGNFPGRFSGRQFSNSRSEMNVSTLELGDSALYLCASSPMPPGTASYEQYFGPGTRLTVT.

The chain joins TRBV9 to TRBJ2-3, with 9 nucleotides matching TRBD2. V shed 0 bases, J shed 3 bases, and the junction held 5 bases outside the gene matches. CDR1 SGDLS and CDR2 YYNGEE come from the germline V gene. The CDR3 loop spans 16 amino acids. The CDR3 here is CASSVGRLAVTDTQYF. The CDR3 DNA reads TGTGCCAGCAGCGTAGGGAGACTAGCGGTGACAGATACGCAGTATTTT.

This clone occurred once. The rearrangement links TRBV5-1 to TRBJ2-5, with TRBD1 identical over 9 bases. This CDR3 is built from 15 residues. Trimming at V came to 1 base and at J to 4 bases, leaving 5 bases not matched to a gene. Germline CDR1 reads SGHRS; CDR2 reads YFSETQ. CDR3 sequence reads: CASSLQGQGLETQYF. Written as DNA, the CDR3 is TGCGCCAGCAGCTTGCAGGGACAGGGATTAGAGACCCAGTACTTC.

The rearrangement uses TRBV11-2 and TRBJ2-1; 7 positions agree with TRBD1. This CDR3 contains 13 residues. V was clipped by 1 base and J by 8 bases; unmatched bases: 2. Germline CDR1 reads SGHAT; CDR2 reads FQNNGV. The DNA for the CDR3 is TGTGCCAGCAGCTTAGGGACAGGCGATGAGCAGTTCTTC. It encodes CASSLGTGDEQFF.

The V and J genes are TRBV7-4 and TRBJ2-3; 8 bases are a match to TRBD2. Per germline, CDR1 SGHVT and CDR2 SQSDAQ. CDR3 length equals 17 residues. V dropped 9 bases and J dropped 5; count of bases not matched to a gene: 19. The CDR3 region has the DNA TGTGCCAGACCTTCAGGGTGGACCTCCCTAGCGGGAGATACGCAGTATTTT. It specifies CARPSGWTSLAGDTQYF.

The rearrangement joins TRBV15 to TRBJ1-2; TRBD1 is a possible D gene (6 bases). The germline gives CDR1 LNHNV, CDR2 YYDKDF (reference sequence). This CDR3 comprises 15 residues. V shed 0 bases and J shed 5 bases, with 13 bases lying between them. The CDR3 region has the DNA TGTGCCACCAGCAGAGAACGGACAGTAAAATATGGCTACACCTTC. Protein product: CATSRERTVKYGYTF. Combining the CDR3 with reference TRBV15 and TRBJ1-2 gives the whole variable domain DAMVIQNPRYQVTQFGKPVTLSCSQTLNHNVMYWYQQKSSQAPKLLFHYYDKDFNNEADTPDNFQSRRPNTSFCFLDIRSPGLGDTAMYLCATSRERTVKYGYTFGSGTRLTVV.

In DNA form, the CDR3 reads TGTTCCACCTTGAGGATGAACACTGAAGCTTTCTTT. This translates into CSTLRMNTEAFF. This chain connects TRBV7-9 to TRBJ1-1; D gene unclear. Germline values: CDR1 SEHNR, CDR2 FQNEAQ (reference sequence). The CDR3 loop spans 12 amino acids.